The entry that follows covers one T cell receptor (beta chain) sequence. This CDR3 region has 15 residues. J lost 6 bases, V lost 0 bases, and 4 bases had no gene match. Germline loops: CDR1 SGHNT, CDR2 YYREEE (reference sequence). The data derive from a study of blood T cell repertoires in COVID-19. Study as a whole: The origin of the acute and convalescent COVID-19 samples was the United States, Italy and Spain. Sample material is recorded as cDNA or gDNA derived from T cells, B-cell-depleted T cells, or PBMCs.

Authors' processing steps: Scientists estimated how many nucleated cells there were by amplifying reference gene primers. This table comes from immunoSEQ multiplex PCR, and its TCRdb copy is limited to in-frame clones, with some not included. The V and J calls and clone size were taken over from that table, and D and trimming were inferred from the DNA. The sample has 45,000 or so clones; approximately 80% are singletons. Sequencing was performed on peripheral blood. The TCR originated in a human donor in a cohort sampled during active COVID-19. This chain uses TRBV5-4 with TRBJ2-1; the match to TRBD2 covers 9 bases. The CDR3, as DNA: TGTGCCAGCAGCTTGGGTCTAGCGGGAAGCAATGAGCAGTTCTTC. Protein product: CASSLGLAGSNEQFF.